One sample yielded the 14 T cell receptor beta chains listed below, sequenced in a study of blood T cell repertoires in COVID-19. Measured with immunoSEQ multiplex PCR; TCRdb has only the in-frame clones, and not every one. The sample lists about 150,000 clones, about 90% seen once, with about 6% in the top ten. Sequenced sample: peripheral blood. The receptors shown here come from an older man with acute or convalescent COVID-19.

Here the CDR3 DNA reads TGTGCCAGCAGTCACCGCCGGGACAGGGGGTATAGTGAAGCTTTCTTT. Residues: CASSHRRDRGYSEAFF. This rearrangement joins TRBV27 to TRBJ1-1, with TRBD1 matching over 11 bases. CDR1 MNHEY and CDR2 SMNVEV come from the germline V gene (reference sequence). V dropped 5 bases and J dropped 7; count of bases not matched to a gene: 12. The CDR3 covers 16 residues.

This clone is a singleton in its sample. This chain uses TRBV9 with TRBJ1-3, with D perhaps TRBD1 (6 bases). This CDR3 spans 16 amino acids. Germline lookup yields CDR1 SGDLS and CDR2 YYNGEE. V dropped 3 bases and J dropped 0 bases, with 13 bases sitting between them. CDR3 amino acids: CASSAYRAISGNTIYF. The CDR3 DNA reads as TGTGCCAGCAGCGCGTACAGGGCGATCTCTGGAAACACCATATATTTT.

J is TRBJ2-3 and V is TRBV6-5; a weak D match, TRBD1 (6 bases). Germline V gives CDR1 MNHEY, CDR2 SVGAGI. V dropped 5 bases and J dropped 0 bases, with 9 bases sitting between them. The CDR3 totals 14 residues. The CDR3 region is CASSLDRSTDTQYF. CDR3 in DNA: TGTGCCAGCAGTCTAGACAGGAGCACAGATACGCAGTATTTT.

The table lists this clone with a count of one. The chain couples TRBV18 to TRBJ2-2, with 9 bases lining up with TRBD2. This CDR3 comprises 18 residues. Germline CDR1 is KGHSH and CDR2 is LQKENI. The V gene end was trimmed by 5 bases and the J gene end by 0 bases; junction bases not matched to a gene: 10. This chain's CDR3 is CASSKNPGLAANTGELFF. In DNA, the CDR3 is TGTGCCAGCTCAAAAAACCCGGGACTAGCAGCGAACACCGGGGAGCTGTTTTTT.

The rearrangement joins TRBV2 to TRBJ1-5, with D tentatively TRBD1 (5 bases). This CDR3 has 14 amino acids. V gave up 6 bases and J gave up 0 bases, with 9 bases separating them. The germline V gene encodes CDR1 SNHLY and CDR2 FYNNEI. The DNA of the CDR3 is TGTGCCAGCAGGGCAGGGATTAGCAATCAGCCCCAGCATTTT. It codes for CASRAGISNQPQHF.

The chain couples TRBV9 to TRBJ2-7; 10 positions agree with TRBD1. There are 14 residues in the CDR3. V lost 3 bases, J lost 6 bases, and 6 bases stayed unmatched. Germline V CDR1 and CDR2: SGDLS, YYNGEE. CDR3 sequence: CASSEDRGPGEQYF. DNA of the CDR3: TGTGCCAGCAGCGAAGACAGGGGGCCGGGCGAGCAGTACTTC.

The gene calls are TRBV7-9 and TRBJ2-2, with D perhaps matching TRBD1 (6 bases). The CDR3 totals 12 residues. V shed 5 bases and J shed 7 bases, with 8 bases lying between them. CDR1 is SEHNR and CDR2 is FQNEAQ in the germline V gene (reference sequence). In DNA form, the CDR3 reads TGTGCCAGCAGCGAGGGGGACGGGGAGCTGTTTTTT. Translating it yields CASSEGDGELFF.

CDR3 DNA sequence: TGTGCCAGCAGACCAGCGACGGCCAAAAACATTCAGTACTTC. The encoded protein is CASRPATAKNIQYF. The rearrangement joins TRBV2 to TRBJ2-4; no reliable D call. Germline assignment: CDR1 SNHLY and CDR2 FYNNEI. The CDR3 totals 14 residues. Between the trimmed V and J ends, which lost 6 bases and 1 base, there was a span of 10 bases.

The chain employs TRBV4-1 and TRBJ1-2, with D possibly matching TRBD1 (6 bases). The V end was cut by 3 bases, the J end by 1 base, with 21 bases between. This CDR3 comprises 18 residues. Germline CDR1 and CDR2: MGHRA and YSYEKL. CDR3 in amino acids: CASSQARGGTSSNYGYTF. The CDR3 DNA reads as TGCGCCAGCAGCCAGGCCCGAGGGGGTACATCGAGTAACTATGGCTACACCTTC.

This clone came up once. The gene calls are TRBV4-1 and TRBJ2-1, with D perhaps matching TRBD1 (7 bases). The germline gives CDR1 MGHRA, CDR2 YSYEKL. The CDR3 totals 16 residues. Trimming removed 4 bases at V and 5 bases at J, with 18 bases between. CDR3 loop: CASSPFTGQRDNEQFF. The DNA of the CDR3 is TGCGCCAGCAGCCCATTTACGGGACAGCGGGACAATGAGCAGTTCTTC.

This chain links TRBV5-1 with TRBJ1-5; D is ambiguous. Germline V gene lookup returns CDR1 SGHRS and CDR2 YFSETQ. V lost 4 bases and J lost 4, with 12 bases in between. The CDR3 runs 14 residues. In DNA form, the CDR3 reads TGCGCCAGCAGCCTAAACCCAGGAAATCAGCCCCAGCATTTT. Translating gives CASSLNPGNQPQHF.

In this sample, this clone turned up a few times. The identical CDR3 is also encoded by other nucleotide sequences in the sample. This chain joins TRBV5-1 and TRBJ2-7, with 9 positions matching TRBD1. With V trimmed by 2 bases and J by 2 bases, 5 bases remained unmatched. Germline V gives CDR1 SGHRS, CDR2 YFSETQ. The CDR3 has 15 residues. The CDR3 spells CASSLGQGSTYEQYF. DNA for the CDR3: TGCGCCAGCAGCTTAGGACAGGGGTCAACCTACGAGCAGTACTTC.

The chain employs TRBV5-1 and TRBJ2-2; D remains unclear. Trimming pared 0 bases from V and 4 bases from J, leaving 7 bases between. The CDR3 totals 14 residues. Germline V lookup: CDR1 SGHRS, CDR2 YFSETQ. The CDR3 reads CASSLDASTGELFF. CDR3 in DNA: TGCGCCAGCAGCTTGGATGCTAGCACCGGGGAGCTGTTTTTT.

This clone has only a few counts. This chain connects TRBV4-1 to TRBJ2-7; TRBD1 matches at 11 bases. The V segment lost 2 bases and the J segment 4 bases; nucleotides outside the gene matches: 10. Germline V gene data show CDR1 as MGHRA and CDR2 as YSYEKL. The length of the CDR3 is 17 residues. The CDR3 DNA follows: TGCGCCAGCAGCCAACCTGGGACAGGGGGGACTTCGTACGAGCAGTACTTC. Its translation is CASSQPGTGGTSYEQYF.